This note documents a single TCR beta chain sequence. Its matching antigen is unknown. This entry is derived from a study of beta chain features in type 1 diabetes. As for the study in general: Comparable age, gender and cell yields were observed in patients relative to healthy donors.

CDR3 length: 14 amino acids. Trimming left V 3 bases short and J 5 bases short, with 13 bases between. Germline lookup yields CDR1 LNHDA and CDR2 SQIVND (reference sequence). The purity of all sorted populations exceeded 98%. Overall study findings and caveats: More deletions and fewer insertions at VDJ junctions were seen in type 1 diabetes patients. Researchers report that Type 1 diabetes patients had moderately but significantly shorter TCRB CDR3s across all four CD4+ subsets.

Expressed TCRB transcripts were sequenced because the entire RNA isolate underwent reverse transcription. Some clones are missing from TCRdb's copy, which holds only in-frame ones; the method was immunoSEQ multiplex PCR. This sample has about 240,000 clones, with 25% to 35% found just once. Sequenced input: central memory CD4+ T cells from blood. The chain recombines TRBV19 with TRBJ2-5; possible D gene TRBD1, 5 bases. This clonotype was obtained from a man aged 30-40 years in good health. DNA of the CDR3: TGTGCCAGTAGTATGGCCCAGGGATGGGAGACCCAGTACTTC. Translation: CASSMAQGWETQYF.